This TCR beta chain was sequenced for a study of T-cell memory formation after mild COVID-19. Study-level background: Each donor largely had its own TCR clusters.

As concerns this clonotype: Its antigen is not identified.

CDR3 length: 14 amino acids. V was cut by 3 bases and J by 7 bases, with 10 bases left in between. Germline assignment: CDR1 LGHDT and CDR2 YNNKEL (reference sequence). Study results and limitations: Specificity for SARS-CoV-2 was not confirmed among the second-wave clones peaking on day 37. Certain responding clones were present in pre-infection memory, suggesting participation of cross-reactive memory.

Constant-segment primers and 5'RACE yielded cDNA libraries for TCR alpha and TCR beta, each carrying sample barcodes and UMIs. Each CDR3 protein gets one entry after TCRdb re-called the 5' RACE reads with MiXCR. The table shows under 700,000 distinct CDR3 sequences, with about 20% occurring only once. The receptor comes from an adult woman who had mild COVID-19 (a few samples of this study predate the infection). Cell type and time point are not known. The sample comprised PBMCs or a T cell subset sorted from them (not recorded which). The chain links TRBV3-1 to TRBJ1-6; D is perhaps TRBD1 (5 bases). The CDR3 nucleotides read TGTGCCAGCAGCCAGTCGGGACGGAATTCACCCCTCCACTTT. Translation gives CASSQSGRNSPLHF.